This T cell receptor beta chain stems from a study of cytomegalovirus exposure and HLA in healthy donors. As regards this clone: Its matching antigen is unknown.

The CDR3 is 15 residues long. The germline CDR1 and CDR2 sequences are SGDLS and YYNGEE. V shed 2 bases and J shed 1 base, with 11 bases lying between them. Data came from immunoSEQ multiplex PCR; TCRdb stores just in-frame clones and leaves some out. The sample records roughly 140,000 clones, around 88% being singletons. Study findings and constraints: Three of the chains that were CMV-associated were confirmed in vitro to be specific for CMV antigens. There were 150 to 200 TCR beta chains listed as cytomegalovirus-associated. It was reportedly the case that the classifier diagnosed cytomegalovirus status with high specificity and sensitivity.

The sequence derives from a woman aged 18-30 years in good health and CMV-seropositive. The sequencing sample was made of PBMCs. V is TRBV9 and J is TRBJ2-3; weak D call: TRBD2 (6 bases). CDR3 in amino acids: CASSVGGYRTDTQYF. The CDR3 DNA follows: TGTGCCAGCAGCGTGGGGGGATACCGCACAGATACGCAGTATTTT.